The 32 T cell receptor beta chains below were found in one sample sequenced in a study of regulatory T cells in long-lasting Graves disease. The sample's time point: newly diagnosed GD, antithyroid drugs for less than 3 months. Following extraction of RNA from PBMCs, that RNA was used to make the TCR library. Assembly of TCR beta libraries relied on iRepertoire HTBI primers together with Arm-PCR of CDR3 regions. Via MiXCR, TCRdb re-called the multiplex PCR reads, giving one row per CDR3 protein. The table records about 620,000 distinct CDR3 sequences, around 17% of them present only once. This sample also appeared in a second study, on T cells in Graves' hyperthyroidism and ophthalmopathy.

Sequencing used peripheral blood mononuclear cells (PBMCs), obtained at new diagnosis, from a patient treated with antithyroid drugs. The source of these receptors is a woman in her thirties with Graves disease.

This clonotype was seen repeatedly, ten times or more. The junction departs from the called germline gene at one end, perhaps through a read error. The chain joins TRBV7-8 to TRBJ2-7; D possibly matches TRBD1 or TRBD2 (5 bases each). This CDR3 region has 14 residues. The germline CDR1 and CDR2 sequences are SGHVS and FQNEAQ. The CDR3 DNA follows: TGTGCCAGCAGTTCCGAAATAATAGGGACCGCAATAGTCTTC. Amino acid sequence: CASSSEIIGTAIVF.

This clonotype was seen ten or more times. V is TRBV29-1 and J is TRBJ2-5; D may be TRBD2 (6 bases). Trimming took off 8 bases at V and 1 base at J, with 11 bases between the two ends. CDR1 SQVTM and CDR2 ANQGSEA come from the germline V gene. This CDR3 is 12 amino acids long. The CDR3 DNA follows: TGCAGCACCTCTAGCGCCCAAGAGACCCAGTACTTC. It encodes CSTSSAQETQYF.

The chain has TRBV5-1 and TRBJ2-7, with D tentatively TRBD2 (5 bases). Germline loops: CDR1 SGHRS, CDR2 YFSETQ. The CDR3 extends over 15 amino acids. V shed 0 bases and J shed 1 base, with 11 bases lying between them. This CDR3 is CASSLDGLDSYEQYF. The CDR3, as DNA: TGCGCCAGCAGCTTGGATGGACTCGATTCCTACGAGCAGTACTTC.

The table lists this clonotype with a few counts. The chain links TRBV28 to TRBJ2-7; 8 nucleotides match TRBD2. CDR1 and CDR2 from the germline V gene are MDHEN and SYDVKM. The CDR3 consists of 15 residues. V shed 4 bases, J shed 6 bases, and the junction held 11 bases outside the gene matches. The CDR3 nucleotides are TGTGCCAGCAGTTCGGGACTAGAAAGACCTCCCGAGCAGTACTTC. This codes for CASSSGLERPPEQYF.

This clonotype was observed at least ten times. The CDR3 sequence is CASSRFRGYTF. The CDR3 region has the DNA TGTGCCAGCAGTCGGTTTCGGGGCTACACCTTC. The chain joins TRBV28 to TRBJ1-2; D remains unclear. The length of the CDR3 is 11 residues. Trimming cost V 5 bases and J 8 bases, with 9 bases left between them. Germline V lookup: CDR1 MDHEN, CDR2 SYDVKM.

This clonotype was detected a few times. The rearrangement uses TRBV12-3 or TRBV12-4 and TRBJ2-2, with 7 bases lining up with TRBD1. The CDR3 spans 14 residues. The ends lost 5 bases at V and 6 bases at J; junction bases unmatched: 6. The CDR3 DNA follows: TGTGCCAGCAGTACGCCCGGGACAGCCGGGGAGCTGTTTTTT. Translated, it gives CASSTPGTAGELFF.

This clonotype was observed many times. The rearrangement joins TRBV6-1 to TRBJ2-1, with 8 bases that match TRBD2. Germline assignment: CDR1 MNHNS and CDR2 SASEGT. CDR3 length: 15 residues. V dropped 6 bases and J dropped 6; count of bases not matched to a gene: 10. The CDR3 coding sequence is TGTGCCAGCAGCAAGATAGCGGGACTGGGCAATGAGCAGTTCTTC. Translated, it gives CASSKIAGLGNEQFF.

There are many counts of this clonotype. This sequence joins TRBV28 and TRBJ1-2; TRBD1 matches at 7 bases. This CDR3 is 15 amino acids long. Unmatched junction bases numbered 10, after V lost 6 bases and J lost 3 bases. Per germline, CDR1 MDHEN and CDR2 SYDVKM. CDR3 loop: CASSTTGAGDYGYTF. CDR3 nucleotides: TGTGCCAGCAGCACTACAGGGGCTGGAGACTATGGCTACACCTTC.

A remark on this clonotype: One base away lies a much larger clone, so this may be a sequencing read error. V usage is TRBV25-1 and J usage is TRBJ1-3; D is ambiguous. The CDR3 runs to 15 residues. Germline-derived CDR1 and CDR2 are MGHDK and SYGVNS. This CDR3 reads CASSEPGGSGTTIYF. In DNA, the CDR3 is TGTGCCAGCAGTGAACCCGGAGGCTCTGGAACCACCATATATTTT. The full variable domain, rest sourced from reference TRBV25-1 and TRBJ1-3, is EADIYQTPRYLVIGTGKKITLECSQTMGHDKMYWYQQDPGMELHLIHYSYGVNSTEKGDLSSESTVSRIRTEHFPLTLESARPSHTSQYLCASSEPGGSGTTIYFGEGSWLTVV.

This clonotype was counted at least ten times. The chain joins TRBV7-6 to TRBJ2-1; 8 nucleotides agree with TRBD2. The length of the CDR3 is 15 residues. With 3 bases clipped from V and 8 bases from J, the junction kept 9 bases outside the gene matches. CDR1 and CDR2 from the germline V gene are SGHVS and FNYEAQ. The CDR3 DNA is TGTGCCAGCAGCTTCTCCGGTAGCGGGAACGATGAGCAGTTCTTC. Amino acids: CASSFSGSGNDEQFF.

Many counts were recorded for this clonotype. The chain recombines TRBV15 with TRBJ1-2, with 8 positions matching TRBD1. Germline CDR1 LNHNV, CDR2 YYDKDF (reference sequence). V dropped 5 bases and J dropped 5; count of bases not matched to a gene: 7. This CDR3 region has 14 residues. This CDR3 is CATSPDRVRYGYTF. The CDR3 DNA is TGTGCCACCAGCCCGGACAGGGTTCGATATGGCTACACCTTC. Variable domain in full (rest from reference TRBV15 and TRBJ1-2): DAMVIQNPRYQVTQFGKPVTLSCSQTLNHNVMYWYQQKSSQAPKLLFHYYDKDFNNEADTPDNFQSRRPNTSFCFLDIRSPGLGDTAMYLCATSPDRVRYGYTFGSGTRLTVV.

This clonotype was counted many times. The V call is TRBV20-1, the J call TRBJ1-2; 8 bases fit TRBD1. The trim removed 6 bases at V and 4 bases at J, leaving 7 bases unmatched. Germline V gene sequence: CDR1 DFQATT, CDR2 SNEGSKA (reference sequence). The CDR3 is made up of 13 amino acids. The CDR3 nucleotides read TGCAGTGCAAGCCAGGGGGCAGCCTATGGCTACACCTTC. Its translation is CSASQGAAYGYTF.

In regard to this clonotype: One end of the junction is discordant with germline, which a read error may explain. V usage is TRBV6-1 and J usage is TRBJ2-5; TRBD2 agrees at 7 bases. The CDR3 has 11 residues. Germline CDR1 is MNHNS and CDR2 is SASEGT. CDR3: CASSEEAGRDF. The CDR3 region has the DNA TGTGCCAGCAGTGAAGAGGCAGGGAGGGACTTC.

This clonotype appeared a few times. V and J are TRBV19 and TRBJ2-4, with D hard to call. The ends were cut back, 2 bases at V and 0 bases at J, with 11 bases in the middle. Germline values: CDR1 LNHDA, CDR2 SQIVND (reference sequence). This CDR3 has 16 residues. CDR3 nucleotide sequence: TGTGCCAGTAGTATAAGTGGGCTGTTAGCCAAAAACATTCAGTACTTC. Protein: CASSISGLLAKNIQYF.

The rearrangement joins TRBV20-1 to TRBJ1-6; D is undetermined. CDR3 length: 18 residues. The V gene lost 3 bases and the J gene lost 0 bases, with 18 bases spanning the gap. CDR1 is DFQATT and CDR2 is SNEGSKA in the germline V gene (reference sequence). CDR3 protein: CSARVLPIESSYNSPLHF. Written as DNA, the CDR3 is TGCAGTGCTAGGGTCCTCCCCATCGAGAGCTCCTATAATTCACCCCTCCACTTT.

This clonotype was counted a few times. The rearrangement joins TRBV5-1 to TRBJ2-2; no clear D gene. The CDR3 is 13 amino acids. V lost 4 bases to trimming and J lost 6 bases, with 10 bases between them. Germline V gives CDR1 SGHRS, CDR2 YFSETQ. The DNA for the CDR3 is TGCGCCAGCAGCCCCGTCCCAGCCGGGGAGCTGTTTTTT. The encoded protein is CASSPVPAGELFF.

Concerning this clonotype itself: This could be a read error, since a much larger clone is one nucleotide away. This rearrangement joins TRBV7-2 to TRBJ1-2; TRBD1 aligns across 8 bases. This CDR3 region has 15 residues. V dropped 8 bases and J dropped 4; count of bases not matched to a gene: 12. Looked up from germline, CDR1 is SGHTA and CDR2 is FQGNSA. The CDR3 DNA is TGTGCCAGCGGCGCACGGAACGACAGGGGCTATGGCTACACCTTC. It translates to CASGARNDRGYGYTF. The full variable domain, rest sourced from reference TRBV7-2 and TRBJ1-2, is GAGVSQSPSNKVTEKGKDVELRCDPISGHTALYWYRQSLGQGLEFLIYFQGNSAPDKSGLPSDRFSAERTGGSVSTLTIQRTQQEDSAVYLCASGARNDRGYGYTFGSGTRLTVV.

This chain links TRBV20-1 with TRBJ2-7; tentatively, D is TRBD2 (6 bases). Trimming pared 0 bases from V and 6 bases from J, leaving 15 bases between. Germline values: CDR1 DFQATT, CDR2 SNEGSKA (reference sequence). The CDR3 contains 14 residues. DNA of the CDR3: TGCAGTGCTAGAGATCACCGGGGGATCGGCGAGCAGTACTTC. This gives the protein CSARDHRGIGEQYF.

Only a few counts were recorded for this clonotype. The chain recombines TRBV19 with TRBJ1-6; 11 positions match TRBD1. The V segment lost 3 bases and the J segment 7 bases; nucleotides outside the gene matches: 2. This CDR3 has 15 residues. Germline CDR1 reads LNHDA; CDR2 reads SQIVND (reference sequence). CDR3 nucleotides: TGTGCCAGTAGTATCGGACAGGGGGCCAATTCACCCCTCCACTTT. Translating gives CASSIGQGANSPLHF.

This clonotype was observed at least ten times. The chain couples TRBV9 to TRBJ1-2; D might be TRBD1 (6 bases). This CDR3 is built from 14 residues. Germline values: CDR1 SGDLS, CDR2 YYNGEE. V was pared by 0 bases and J by 6 bases, with 12 bases between. DNA for the CDR3: TGTGCCAGCAGCGTAGACGGGGGGCAGGATGGCTACACCTTC. Amino acids: CASSVDGGQDGYTF.

This chain uses TRBV9 with TRBJ2-1; TRBD2 agrees at 13 bases. Germline CDR1 SGDLS, CDR2 YYNGEE. This CDR3 comprises 16 residues. Unmatched junction bases numbered 3, after V lost 4 bases and J lost 2 bases. CDR3 residues: CASSSGLAGPYNEQFF. CDR3 coding DNA: TGTGCCAGCAGCTCGGGACTAGCGGGACCCTACAATGAGCAGTTCTTC.

A remark on this clonotype: Its ends do not fully match the called genes, so a read error is possible. V usage is TRBV7-9 and J usage is TRBJ1-2; 9 bases fit TRBD1. CDR3 length: 13 residues. The germline V gene has CDR1 SEHNR and CDR2 FQNEAQ (reference sequence). CDR3 sequence: CVSSLGQGGGYTF. CDR3 in DNA: TGTGTCAGCAGCTTGGGACAGGGAGGCGGCTACACCTTC.

This clonotype was detected many times. CDR3 sequence reads: CASSLASGSPADTQYF. The CDR3 nucleotides read TGCGCCAGCAGCTTGGCCTCTGGGAGCCCCGCAGATACGCAGTATTTT. The chain joins TRBV5-1 to TRBJ2-3, with a possible D match to TRBD2 (5 bases). This CDR3 is 16 amino acids long. The germline V and J ends were trimmed by 0 bases and 4 bases, with 15 bases remaining between them. The germline gives CDR1 SGHRS, CDR2 YFSETQ.

There are many counts of this clonotype. The chain carries TRBV30 and TRBJ1-5; 7 nucleotides agree with TRBD1. Germline values: CDR1 GTSNPN, CDR2 SVGIG (reference sequence). This CDR3 has 13 residues. Trimming cost V 3 bases and J 4 bases; bases outside gene matches: 3. CDR3 sequence reads: CAWREGANQPQHF. As DNA, the CDR3 is TGTGCCTGGAGAGAGGGGGCGAATCAGCCCCAGCATTTT.

The gene calls are TRBV7-2 and TRBJ2-5, with D unclear. The CDR3 covers 15 residues. Germline V gene data show CDR1 as SGHTA and CDR2 as FQGNSA. Deletions cut 5 bases from V and 2 bases from J, with 15 bases between. The CDR3 nucleotides are TGTGCCAGCAGCCTGGGGATGGTGTTTCAAGAGACCCAGTACTTC. Translated: CASSLGMVFQETQYF.

This clonotype was seen at least ten times. The chain employs TRBV6-1 and TRBJ2-7, with D unresolved. Germline CDR1 MNHNS, CDR2 SASEGT. Between the trimmed V and J ends, which lost 2 bases and 3 bases, there was a span of 8 bases. This CDR3 contains 13 residues. This CDR3 reads CASSEQENYEQYF. In DNA form, the CDR3 reads TGTGCCAGCAGTGAACAGGAGAACTACGAGCAGTACTTC.

This chain links TRBV30 with TRBJ2-2; the match to TRBD2 covers 7 bases. Looked up from germline, CDR1 is GTSNPN and CDR2 is SVGIG (reference sequence). With 4 bases clipped from V and 4 bases from J, the junction kept 9 bases outside the gene matches. The CDR3 totals 15 residues. CDR3 loop: CAWNGGSGVTGELFF. CDR3 sequence (DNA): TGTGCCTGGAATGGCGGGAGCGGGGTCACCGGGGAGCTGTTTTTT.

This clonotype was observed at least ten times. This chain connects TRBV20-1 to TRBJ2-7; maybe TRBD2 (6 bases). Germline V gives CDR1 DFQATT, CDR2 SNEGSKA (reference sequence). The V end lost 6 bases, the J end lost 1 base, and 25 bases lay between the germline ends. CDR3 size: 17 residues. The CDR3 region has the DNA TGCAGTGCGCTCCCCGGGACTTATAACCGACTTTCCTACGAGCAGTACTTC. Protein product: CSALPGTYNRLSYEQYF.

The genes are TRBV5-1 and TRBJ2-3; 7 bases match TRBD2. CDR3 length: 14 residues. Germline CDR1 SGHRS, CDR2 YFSETQ. The V gene end was trimmed by 0 bases and the J gene end by 4 bases; junction bases not matched to a gene: 2. CDR3 sequence (DNA): TGCGCCAGCAGCTTGGAGGGGAGGGCAGATACGCAGTATTTT. It translates to CASSLEGRADTQYF.

With respect to this clonotype: Likely a read error: the CDR3 ends without its conserved phenylalanine or tryptophan. The CDR3 loop is CASRIDRELGNTEAFS. The CDR3 nucleotides read TGTGCCAGTAGGATAGACAGGGAGTTGGGGAACACTGAAGCTTTCTCT. V and J are TRBV19 and TRBJ1-1; TRBD1 matches at 7 bases. The CDR3 runs to 16 residues. The germline V gene encodes CDR1 LNHDA and CDR2 SQIVND (reference sequence).

V and J are TRBV7-2 and TRBJ1-2; the match to TRBD1 covers 7 bases. The CDR3 sequence is 15 residues long. Germline CDR1 and CDR2: SGHTA and FQGNSA. V was clipped by 5 bases and J by 8 bases; unmatched bases: 14. As DNA, the CDR3 is TGTGCCAGCAGCCCCCGCCTCCCTACAGGGGAGGGCTACACCTTC. Residues: CASSPRLPTGEGYTF.

As concerns this clonotype: A much larger clone lies a single base off, so this may be a read error. This chain joins TRBV28 and TRBJ1-1; D is undetermined. The CDR3 contains 12 residues. Germline CDR1 MDHEN, CDR2 SYDVKM. CDR3 in DNA: TGTGTCAGCAGTTATCAGCGGACTGAAGCTTTCTTT. Translated: CVSSYQRTEAFF.